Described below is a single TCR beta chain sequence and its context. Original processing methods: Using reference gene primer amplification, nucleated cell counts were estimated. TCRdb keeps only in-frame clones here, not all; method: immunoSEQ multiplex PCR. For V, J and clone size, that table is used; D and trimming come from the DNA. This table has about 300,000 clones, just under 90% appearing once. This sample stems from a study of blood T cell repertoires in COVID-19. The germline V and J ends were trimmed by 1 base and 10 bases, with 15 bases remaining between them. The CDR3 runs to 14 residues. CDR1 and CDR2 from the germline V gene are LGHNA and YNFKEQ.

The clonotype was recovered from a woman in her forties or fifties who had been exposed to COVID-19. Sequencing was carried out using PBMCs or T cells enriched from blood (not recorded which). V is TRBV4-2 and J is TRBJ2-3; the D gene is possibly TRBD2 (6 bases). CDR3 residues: CASSQGQGLYAQYF. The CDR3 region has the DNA TGTGCCAGCAGCCAAGGCCAGGGACTTTATGCGCAGTATTTT.